One and the same sample provided the 8 T cell receptor beta chains below, sequenced in a study of T cell changes during pregnancy in multiple sclerosis. Sequencing used immunoSEQ multiplex PCR; TCRdb keeps in-frame clones, though not all of them. The sample shows under 130,000 clones, about 90% of them seen only once. The sample in question was peripheral blood, obtained after pregnancy. Receptor source: a female donor with multiple sclerosis, enrolled in a pregnancy study.

V usage is TRBV4-2 and J usage is TRBJ1-3; TRBD1 matches 9 bases. This CDR3 has 17 amino acids. Germline V gene sequence: CDR1 LGHNA, CDR2 YNFKEQ. After removal of 5 bases from V and 4 bases from J, the junction contained 12 bases not matched to a gene. CDR3 DNA sequence: TGTGCCAGCAGCGTCCGCCACAGGGGGCGTGAGGGAAACACCATATATTTT. Amino acid sequence: CASSVRHRGREGNTIYF.

V and J are TRBV10-3 and TRBJ1-1; 10 bases map to TRBD1. The germline V gene has CDR1 ENHRY and CDR2 SYGVKD. V lost 2 bases, J lost 0 bases, and 0 bases stayed unmatched. CDR3 length equals 15 residues. CDR3 in amino acids: CAISEGQGVNTEAFF. Written as DNA, the CDR3 is TGTGCCATCAGTGAGGGACAGGGGGTGAACACTGAAGCTTTCTTT.

This chain uses TRBV5-5 with TRBJ2-1; tentatively, D is TRBD1 (6 bases). CDR1 is SGHKS, CDR2 YYEKEE, per germline (reference sequence). Trimming took off 3 bases at V and 8 bases at J, with 15 bases between the two ends. The CDR3 runs to 14 residues. The CDR3 DNA reads TGTGCCAGCAGCTGGGGGCAGGGGTGGGATGAGCAGTTCTTC. Translating it yields CASSWGQGWDEQFF.

This clone appeared a single time. The rearrangement uses TRBV5-1 and TRBJ1-2; TRBD1 matches 12 bases. Trimming cost V 1 base and J 6 bases; bases outside gene matches: 4. CDR3 length equals 15 residues. Germline CDR1 and CDR2: SGHRS and YFSETQ. DNA for the CDR3: TGCGCCAGCAGCTTGTCGGGGACAGGGGGCGATGGCTACACCTTC. Residues: CASSLSGTGGDGYTF.

The chain recombines TRBV9 with TRBJ2-7; D is unresolved. V lost 4 bases and J 1 base, leaving 12 bases between the germline ends. Germline V gene data show CDR1 as SGDLS and CDR2 as YYNGEE. This CDR3 has 14 amino acids. The CDR3 loop is CASSPRSQSYEQYF. CDR3 in DNA: TGTGCCAGCAGCCCCAGGTCTCAGTCCTACGAGCAGTACTTC.

The V and J genes are TRBV19 and TRBJ1-2; D remains ambiguous. Germline V CDR1 and CDR2: LNHDA, SQIVND (reference sequence). Between the trimmed V and J ends, which lost 3 bases and 1 base, there was a span of 9 bases. This CDR3 is 14 amino acids long. The CDR3 sequence is CASSMREGNYGYTF. CDR3 sequence (DNA): TGTGCCAGTAGTATGAGGGAAGGTAACTATGGCTACACCTTC.

The rearrangement links TRBV7-2 to TRBJ1-1; D is perhaps TRBD1 (6 bases). From germline, CDR1 is SGHTA and CDR2 FQGNSA. This CDR3 has 13 residues. With 5 bases removed from V and 4 bases from J, the gap between germline ends came to 11 bases. The CDR3 DNA reads as TGTGCCAGCAGCATTCAGGGGTCCACTGAAGCTTTCTTT. The encoded protein is CASSIQGSTEAFF.

The chain couples TRBV10-3 to TRBJ1-2; weak D call: TRBD1 (6 bases). The V and J ends lost 8 bases and 4 bases respectively, with 11 bases between them. The germline V gene encodes CDR1 ENHRY and CDR2 SYGVKD. The CDR3 totals 12 residues. The CDR3 region has the DNA TGTGCCATCGGACAGCTAAGCTATGGCTACACCTTC. It codes for CAIGQLSYGYTF.